This T cell receptor (beta chain) was sequenced in a study of cytomegalovirus exposure and HLA in healthy donors. Background on the study: Within the Caucasian-associated ancestry cluster were around 81% of the roughly 430 genotyped donors. Points from the study as a whole: Relative to the roughly 700-donor mean, N-insertions were reportedly fewer in an Asian-associated ancestry cluster in a later analysis. A few chains linked to CMV were shown in vitro to be specific for CMV antigens. According to reports, the classifier identified cytomegalovirus status with high specificity and sensitivity.

This clone showed up just a few times. The antigen is undetermined. Primers included in the PCR were 60 Vbeta and 13 Jbeta primers. Sequenced by immunoSEQ multiplex PCR; TCRdb stores in-frame clones only, minus some. The sample consists of around 110,000 clones, 50% to 70% of them appearing once. Trimming left V 2 bases short and J 8 bases short, with 8 bases between. Germline CDR1 SGHTA, CDR2 FQGTGA. The CDR3 sequence is 12 residues long. Sequenced sample: PBMCs. This rearrangement joins TRBV7-3 to TRBJ2-3; D not certain. The sequence was obtained from a woman aged 40 to 49 in good health and CMV-seropositive. The CDR3 nucleotides are TGTGCCAGCAGCTTAGACTTGGGTACGCAGTATTTT. Protein product: CASSLDLGTQYF.